The clone carrying this T cell receptor beta chain has only a few counts. Its antigen is unidentified. A junction end diverges from the germline sequence, so it may reflect a read error. Germline V lookup: CDR1 MNHNS, CDR2 SASEGT. The length of the CDR3 is 15 residues. For TCR beta, libraries came from quantitative 5'-RACE with molecular barcodes. MiXCR was run by TCRdb on the 5' RACE reads, yielding one entry per CDR3 protein. The table shows some 450,000 distinct CDR3 sequences, with roughly 17% occurring only once. This entry comes from a study of CD8 T cells in ankylosing spondylitis. Study findings and constraints: Previous work reported some of these motif variants in the synovial fluid and blood of reactive arthritis. Disease-associated clones were reportedly significantly overrepresented in matched ankylosing spondylitis synovial fluid. Disease-linked clones displayed a CD8+ phenotype and appeared relatively rarely in peripheral blood. Typical of ankylosing spondylitis blood, it appeared, was a TCR beta motif of seven to nine highly homologous variants.

The J gene is TRBJ2-5, the V gene TRBV6-1, with 12 bases aligning to TRBD2. Sample: blood, either unsorted or a sorted T cell fraction (not recorded which). The origin of this receptor is a male donor with ankylosing spondylitis. This CDR3 reads CASGETSGGQETQYF. CDR3 DNA sequence: TGTGCCAGCGGTGAGACTAGCGGGGGCCAAGAGACCCAGTACTTC.